This is a list of T cell receptor beta chains from one sample in a study of tumor-infiltrating lymphocytes in primary liver carcinoma. TCRdb fed the multiplex PCR reads into MiXCR, producing one record per CDR3 protein. In the table there are about 120,000 distinct CDR3 sequences, nearly 70% of which are singletons. The sequenced material came from tumor-adjacent normal liver tissue. The receptors shown here come from an older woman with primary liver carcinoma and hepatitis B virus infection. The CDR3 runs from the conserved cysteine through the conserved F or W. The order of the fields is clone size, J gene, V gene, D gene, CDR3 protein, CDR3 DNA. D genes are given only for firm matches. Size is stated for part of the rows, as once, few or many counts, or as a class when the clone is expanded.

abundance: NA
j_gene: TRBJ2-1
v_gene: TRBV12-3/TRBV12-4
d_gene: TRBD1
CDR3aa: CASGLARDRGLSEQFF
CDR3nt: TGTGCCAGCGGTCTCGCCCGGGACAGGGGGCTAAGTGAGCAGTTCTTC

abundance: NA
j_gene: TRBJ2-2
v_gene: TRBV12-3/TRBV12-4
d_gene: NA
CDR3aa: CANSFWGSNTGELFF
CDR3nt: TGTGCCAACAGTTTCTGGGGCAGTAACACCGGGGAGCTGTTTTTT

abundance: few
j_gene: TRBJ2-2
v_gene: TRBV10-2
d_gene: TRBD2
CDR3aa: CASSGTPTGKLFF
CDR3nt: TGTGCCAGCAGCGGGACCCCCACCGGGAAGCTGTTTTTT

abundance: NA
j_gene: TRBJ2-2
v_gene: TRBV4-1
d_gene: NA
CDR3aa: CASSHSVSDIGELFF
CDR3nt: TGTGCCAGCAGCCATTCGGTCTCGGACATCGGGGAGCTGTTTTTT

abundance: many
j_gene: TRBJ2-5
v_gene: TRBV5-1
d_gene: NA
CDR3aa: CASSIRGPPETQYF
CDR3nt: TGCGCCAGCAGCATCAGGGGTCCTCCAGAGACCCAGTACTTC

abundance: NA
j_gene: TRBJ2-3
v_gene: TRBV29-1
d_gene: TRBD2
CDR3aa: CSVTGLAGGTGDTQYF
CDR3nt: TGCAGCGTCACCGGACTGGCGGGAGGTACTGGAGATACGCAGTATTTT

abundance: NA
j_gene: TRBJ1-3
v_gene: TRBV29-1
d_gene: NA
CDR3aa: CSVGGGLSVNSIYF
CDR3nt: TGCAGCGTTGGTGGAGGCCTCTCTGTAAACTCCATATATTTT

abundance: NA
j_gene: TRBJ2-1
v_gene: TRBV4-1
d_gene: NA
CDR3aa: CASSPTDSRSVELFF
CDR3nt: TGTGCCAGCAGTCCCACGGACTCGAGAAGCGTTGAGCTGTTCTTC

abundance: NA
j_gene: TRBJ2-1
v_gene: TRBV11-2
d_gene: TRBD2
CDR3aa: CASNWTSWAEQFF
CDR3nt: TGTGCCAGCAACTGGACTAGCTGGGCTGAGCAATTCTTC

abundance: few
j_gene: TRBJ2-1
v_gene: TRBV5-6
d_gene: NA
CDR3aa: CTSSPRGSSYNEQFF
CDR3nt: TGTACCAGCAGCCCGAGGGGGAGCTCCTACAATGAGCAGTTCTTC

abundance: NA
j_gene: TRBJ2-5
v_gene: TRBV29-1
d_gene: TRBD1
CDR3aa: CSIEGATGEKETQYF
CDR3nt: TGTAGCATTGAAGGGGCTACAGGGGAAAAAGAGACCCAGTACTTC

abundance: NA
j_gene: TRBJ2-6
v_gene: TRBV4-2
d_gene: NA
CDR3aa: CASSPNRGRLSFSGANVLTF
CDR3nt: TGTGCCAGCAGCCCAAATCGTGGCAGACTGTCTTTCTCTGGGGCCAACGTCCTGACTTTC

abundance: NA
j_gene: TRBJ1-5
v_gene: TRBV12-3/TRBV12-4
d_gene: TRBD1
CDR3aa: CANSMTGGRNQPQHF
CDR3nt: TGTGCCAACTCTATGACAGGGGGCCGTAATCAGCCCCAGCATTTC

abundance: few
j_gene: TRBJ2-2
v_gene: TRBV6-5
d_gene: NA
CDR3aa: CASSPDKEAGGLFF
CDR3nt: TGTGCCAGCAGTCCGGACAAGGAGGCCGGGGGGCTGTTTTTT

abundance: NA
j_gene: TRBJ2-7
v_gene: TRBV29-1
d_gene: TRBD2
CDR3aa: CSVTGASGSTRYEQYF
CDR3nt: TGCAGCGTAACCGGGGCTAGCGGTTCTACTAGGTACGAGCAATACTTC

abundance: NA
j_gene: TRBJ2-2
v_gene: TRBV4-1
d_gene: TRBD2
CDR3aa: CASNQGQLAGVAGELFF
CDR3nt: TGCGCTAGCAACCAAGGACAGCTAGCGGGAGTCGCCGGGGAGCTGTTTTTT

abundance: NA
j_gene: TRBJ1-2
v_gene: TRBV4-1
d_gene: NA
CDR3aa: CASSHEGVSYGYTF
CDR3nt: TGCGCAAGCAGCCATGAGGGGGTTAGCTATGGCTACACCTTC

abundance: many
j_gene: TRBJ1-2
v_gene: TRBV7-9
d_gene: TRBD1
CDR3aa: CASSSLGGDRGPSGYTF
CDR3nt: TGTGCCAGCAGCTCCCTGGGGGGAGACAGGGGGCCTAGTGGCTACACCTTC

abundance: many
j_gene: TRBJ1-1
v_gene: TRBV6-6
d_gene: NA
CDR3aa: CASSYSWGVNTEAFF
CDR3nt: TGTGCCAGCAGTTACAGTTGGGGGGTGAACACTGAAGCTTTCTTT

abundance: once
j_gene: TRBJ2-7
v_gene: TRBV6-5
d_gene: NA
CDR3aa: CARSTLHRGYEQYF
CDR3nt: TGTGCCAGGAGTACCCTCCATCGGGGTTACGAGCAGTACTTC

abundance: NA
j_gene: TRBJ2-2
v_gene: TRBV29-1
d_gene: NA
CDR3aa: CSVVSNANTGELFF
CDR3nt: TGCAGCGTCGTGTCTAACGCCAACACCGGGGAGCTGTTTTTT

abundance: NA
j_gene: TRBJ2-1
v_gene: TRBV4-2
d_gene: NA
CDR3aa: CASSQGVGLPNEQFF
CDR3nt: TGTGCGAGCAGCCAAGGTGTAGGACTACCTAATGAGCAGTTCTTC

abundance: medium-sized
j_gene: TRBJ2-7
v_gene: TRBV11-2
d_gene: NA
CDR3aa: CASSSQGAAGEQYF
CDR3nt: TGTGCCAGCAGCTCACAGGGAGCGGCGGGCGAGCAGTACTTC

abundance: NA
j_gene: TRBJ2-1
v_gene: TRBV7-2
d_gene: TRBD2
CDR3aa: CASSLTGTSGRWDEQFF
CDR3nt: TGTGCCAGCAGCTTAACCGGGACTAGCGGGAGATGGGATGAGCAGTTCTTC

abundance: NA
j_gene: TRBJ2-1
v_gene: TRBV6-1
d_gene: TRBD2
CDR3aa: CVSSIAGGVNEQFF
CDR3nt: TGTGTCAGTAGCATAGCGGGAGGAGTCAATGAGCAGTTCTTC

abundance: NA
j_gene: TRBJ2-7
v_gene: TRBV6-1
d_gene: NA
CDR3aa: CASSLSGVLSYKQYF
CDR3nt: TGTGCCAGCAGTTTATCCGGCGTCCTCTCCTACAAGCAGTACTTC

abundance: once
j_gene: TRBJ1-1
v_gene: TRBV5-1
d_gene: TRBD1
CDR3aa: CASSRVQGAWIEAFF
CDR3nt: TGCGCCAGCAGCAGGGTACAGGGGGCTTGGATTGAAGCTTTCTTT

abundance: many
j_gene: TRBJ2-7
v_gene: TRBV4-1
d_gene: NA
CDR3aa: CASRATGRSYEQYF
CDR3nt: TGCGCCAGCAGGGCTACGGGACGCTCCTACGAGCAGTACTTC

abundance: NA
j_gene: TRBJ1-2
v_gene: TRBV29-1
d_gene: NA
CDR3aa: CSVEGEEFYGYTF
CDR3nt: TGCAGCGTTGAAGGAGAGGAGTTCTATGGCTACACCTTC